The 8 T cell receptor beta chains listed next were all sequenced from one sample in a study of blood T cell repertoires in COVID-19. Produced via immunoSEQ multiplex PCR; TCRdb's table is partial and in-frame only. The table shows about 360,000 clones, with roughly 86% occurring only once. Sequences were obtained from PBMCs or T cells enriched from blood (not recorded which). All receptors derive from a middle-aged woman with acute COVID-19.

The CDR3 nucleotides read TGTGCCACCAGCGGGGCCGGGACAGGGGGCGAAGAAGCTTTCTTT. Its protein is CATSGAGTGGEEAFF. This chain uses TRBV24-1 with TRBJ1-1, with TRBD1 matching 12 bases. The trim removed 7 bases at V and 8 bases at J, leaving 10 bases unmatched. This CDR3 comprises 15 residues. Germline loops: CDR1 KGHDR, CDR2 SFDVKD.

The rearrangement uses TRBV5-4 and TRBJ1-2, with 8 bases that match TRBD1. Germline-derived CDR1 and CDR2 are SGHNT and YYREEE (reference sequence). The V gene end was trimmed by 4 bases and the J gene end by 7 bases; junction bases not matched to a gene: 9. The CDR3 contains 14 residues. The CDR3 sequence is CASSPGGSGFGYTF. CDR3 coding DNA: TGTGCCAGCAGCCCAGGGGGCTCAGGATTTGGCTACACCTTC.

The rearrangement joins TRBV19 to TRBJ1-6; tentatively, D is TRBD1 (5 bases). Between the trimmed V and J ends, which lost 7 bases and 0 bases, there was a span of 13 bases. Germline CDR1 is LNHDA and CDR2 is SQIVND (reference sequence). This CDR3 contains 16 residues. Here the CDR3 DNA reads TGTGCCAGTACCCCAGGGAGGAGCTCCTATAATTCACCCCTCCACTTT. As protein: CASTPGRSSYNSPLHF.

The chain has TRBV5-1 and TRBJ1-2, with D perhaps TRBD1 (5 bases). This CDR3 comprises 14 residues. Germline assignment: CDR1 SGHRS and CDR2 YFSETQ. Trimming removed 4 bases at V and 4 bases at J, with 14 bases between. The CDR3 DNA is TGCGCCAGCAGCGAAGCTCGGGGGACCTATGGCTACACCTTC. Residues: CASSEARGTYGYTF.

The gene calls are TRBV5-1 and TRBJ2-1, with D tentatively TRBD1 (5 bases). The V end was cut by 3 bases, the J end by 8 bases, with 9 bases between. Germline CDR1 reads SGHRS; CDR2 reads YFSETQ. CDR3 length: 12 residues. The CDR3 DNA sequence: TGCGCCAGCAGCTCTCAGGGCCATGAGCAGTTCTTC. It yields the protein CASSSQGHEQFF. Based on the CDR3 plus reference TRBV5-1 and TRBJ2-1, the full variable domain is KAGVTQTPRYLIKTRGQQVTLSCSPISGHRSVSWYQQTPGQGLQFLFEYFSETQRNKGNFPGRFSGRQFSNSRSEMNVSTLELGDSALYLCASSSQGHEQFFGPGTRLTVL.

The J gene is TRBJ1-1, the V gene TRBV6-5, with D possibly TRBD1 on 6 matching bases. The germline CDR1 and CDR2 sequences are MNHEY and SVGAGI. The V end lost 7 bases, the J end lost 2 bases, and 14 bases lay between the germline ends. The CDR3 totals 14 residues. The CDR3 sequence: CASKFNRDNTEAFF. In DNA form, the CDR3 reads TGTGCCAGCAAATTCAACAGGGACAACACTGAAGCTTTCTTT.

The chain employs TRBV5-1 and TRBJ2-7; TRBD2 agrees at 7 bases. CDR1 SGHRS and CDR2 YFSETQ come from the germline V gene. The CDR3 has 15 amino acids. J lost 5 bases, V lost 4 bases, and 12 bases had no gene match. CDR3 sequence: CASSPMGGRLNEQYF. In nucleotides, the CDR3 is TGCGCCAGCAGCCCGATGGGAGGGCGTTTAAACGAGCAGTACTTC. Using reference TRBV5-1 and TRBJ2-7 for the parts outside the CDR3, the full variable domain is KAGVTQTPRYLIKTRGQQVTLSCSPISGHRSVSWYQQTPGQGLQFLFEYFSETQRNKGNFPGRFSGRQFSNSRSEMNVSTLELGDSALYLCASSPMGGRLNEQYFGPGTRLTVT.

The chain uses TRBV30 and TRBJ1-2; no clear D. V was trimmed by 0 bases and J by 4 bases, leaving 3 bases between them. The germline CDR1 and CDR2 sequences are GTSNPN and SVGIG (reference sequence). This CDR3 spans 11 amino acids. CDR3 amino acids: CAWSVLYGYTF. In DNA form, the CDR3 reads TGTGCCTGGAGTGTCCTCTATGGCTACACCTTC.